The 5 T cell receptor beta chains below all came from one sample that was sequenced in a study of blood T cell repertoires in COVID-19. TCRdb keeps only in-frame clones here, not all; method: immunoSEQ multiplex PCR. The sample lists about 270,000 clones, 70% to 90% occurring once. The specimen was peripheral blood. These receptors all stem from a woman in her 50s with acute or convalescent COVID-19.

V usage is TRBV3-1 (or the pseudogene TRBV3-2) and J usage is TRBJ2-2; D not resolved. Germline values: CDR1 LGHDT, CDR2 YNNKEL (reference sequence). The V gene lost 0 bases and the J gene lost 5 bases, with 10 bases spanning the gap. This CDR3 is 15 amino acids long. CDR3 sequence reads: CASSQDPPPTGELFF. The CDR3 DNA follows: TGTGCCAGCAGCCAAGACCCTCCTCCGACCGGGGAGCTGTTTTTT.

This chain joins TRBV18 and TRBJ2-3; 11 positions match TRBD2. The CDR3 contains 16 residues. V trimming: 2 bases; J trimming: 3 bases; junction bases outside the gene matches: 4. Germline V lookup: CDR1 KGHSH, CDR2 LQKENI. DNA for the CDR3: TGTGCCAGCTCACCATTAGCGGGAGGGTTGACAGATACGCAGTATTTT. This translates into CASSPLAGGLTDTQYF.

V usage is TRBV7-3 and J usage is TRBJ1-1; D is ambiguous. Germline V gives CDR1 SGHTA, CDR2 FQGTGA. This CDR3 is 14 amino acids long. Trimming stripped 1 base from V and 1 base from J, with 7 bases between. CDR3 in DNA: TGTGCCAGCAGCTTAAACCCAGGGAACACTGAAGCTTTCTTT. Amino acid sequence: CASSLNPGNTEAFF.

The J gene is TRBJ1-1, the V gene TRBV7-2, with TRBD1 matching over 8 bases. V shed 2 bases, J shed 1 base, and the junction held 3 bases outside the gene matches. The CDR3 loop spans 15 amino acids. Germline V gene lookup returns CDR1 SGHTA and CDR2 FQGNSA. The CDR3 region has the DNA TGTGCCAGCAGCTTACGGACAGGGACGAACACTGAAGCTTTCTTT. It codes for CASSLRTGTNTEAFF.

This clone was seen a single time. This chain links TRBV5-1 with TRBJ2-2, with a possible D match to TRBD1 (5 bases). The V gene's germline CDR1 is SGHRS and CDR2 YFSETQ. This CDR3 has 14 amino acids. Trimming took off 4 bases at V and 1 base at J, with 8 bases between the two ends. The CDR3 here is CASSRTQNTGELFF. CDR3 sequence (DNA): TGCGCCAGCAGCAGGACACAGAACACCGGGGAGCTGTTTTTT.